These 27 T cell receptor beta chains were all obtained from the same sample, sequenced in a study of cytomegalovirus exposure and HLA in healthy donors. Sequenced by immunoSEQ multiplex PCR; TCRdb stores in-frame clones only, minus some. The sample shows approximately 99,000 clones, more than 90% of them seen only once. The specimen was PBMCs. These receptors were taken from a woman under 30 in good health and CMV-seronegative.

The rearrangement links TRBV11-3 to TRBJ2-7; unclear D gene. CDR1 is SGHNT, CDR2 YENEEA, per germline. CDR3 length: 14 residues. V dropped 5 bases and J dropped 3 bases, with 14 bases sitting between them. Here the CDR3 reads CASSPVRSSYEQYF. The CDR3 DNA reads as TGTGCCAGCAGCCCAGTCCGTAGCAGCTACGAGCAGTACTTC.

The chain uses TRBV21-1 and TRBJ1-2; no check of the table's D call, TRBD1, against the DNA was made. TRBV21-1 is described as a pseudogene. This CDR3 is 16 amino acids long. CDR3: CASSKGRGTSTYGYTF. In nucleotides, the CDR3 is TGTGCCAGCAGCAAAGGCAGGGGGACGTCTACTTATGGCTACACCTTC.

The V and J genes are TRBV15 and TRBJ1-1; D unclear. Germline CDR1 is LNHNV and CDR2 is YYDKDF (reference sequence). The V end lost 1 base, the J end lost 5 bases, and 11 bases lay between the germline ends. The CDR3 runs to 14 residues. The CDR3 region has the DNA TGTGCCACCAGCAGAGGGTTACAGCGGACTGAAGCTTTCTTT. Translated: CATSRGLQRTEAFF.

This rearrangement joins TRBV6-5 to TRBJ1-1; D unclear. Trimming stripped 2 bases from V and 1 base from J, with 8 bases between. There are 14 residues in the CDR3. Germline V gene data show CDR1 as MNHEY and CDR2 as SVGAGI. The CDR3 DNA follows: TGTGCCAGCAGTTACAGTAGAGGGAACACTGAAGCTTTCTTT. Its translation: CASSYSRGNTEAFF.

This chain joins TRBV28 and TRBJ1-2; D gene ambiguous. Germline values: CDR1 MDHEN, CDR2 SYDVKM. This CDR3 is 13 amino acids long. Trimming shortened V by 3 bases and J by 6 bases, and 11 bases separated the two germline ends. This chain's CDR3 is CASSFPLRDGYTF. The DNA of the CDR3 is TGTGCCAGCAGTTTCCCGTTGCGGGATGGCTACACCTTC.

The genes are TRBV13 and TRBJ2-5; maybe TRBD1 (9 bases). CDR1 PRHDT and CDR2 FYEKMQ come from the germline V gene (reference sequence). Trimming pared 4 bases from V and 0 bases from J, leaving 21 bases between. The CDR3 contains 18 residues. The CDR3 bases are TGTGCCAGCAGCTCGGGAACAGGGGGCGGGGGGTACCAAGAGACCCAGTACTTC. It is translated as CASSSGTGGGGYQETQYF.

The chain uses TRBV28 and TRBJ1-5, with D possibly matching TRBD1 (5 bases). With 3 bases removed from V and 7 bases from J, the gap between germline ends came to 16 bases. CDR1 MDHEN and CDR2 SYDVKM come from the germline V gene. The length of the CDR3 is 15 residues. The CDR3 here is CASSFLLGGSQPQHF. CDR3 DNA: TGTGCCAGCAGTTTCTTGCTCGGGGGTTCACAGCCCCAGCATTTT.

CDR3 residues: CASRLAGTSTDTQYF. The CDR3, as DNA: TGTGCCAGCAGACTAGCGGGTACTAGCACAGATACGCAGTATTTT. The chain is built from TRBV7-2 and TRBJ2-3, with 9 bases identical to TRBD2. CDR3 length equals 15 residues. The germline gives CDR1 SGHTA, CDR2 FQGNSA. V shed 6 bases, J shed 0 bases, and the junction held 4 bases outside the gene matches.

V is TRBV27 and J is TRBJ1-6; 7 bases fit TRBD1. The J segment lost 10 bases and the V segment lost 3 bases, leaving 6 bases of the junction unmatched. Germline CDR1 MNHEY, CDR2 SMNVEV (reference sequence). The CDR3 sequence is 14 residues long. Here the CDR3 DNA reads TGTGCCAGCAGTTTGTCAGGAGGGGGCTCACCCCTCCACTTT. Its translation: CASSLSGGGSPLHF.

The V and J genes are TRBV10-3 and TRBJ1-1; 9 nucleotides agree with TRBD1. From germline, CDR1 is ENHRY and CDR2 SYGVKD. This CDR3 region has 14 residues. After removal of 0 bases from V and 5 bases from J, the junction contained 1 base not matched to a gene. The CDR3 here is CAISESQGATEAFF. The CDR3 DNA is TGTGCCATCAGTGAGTCACAGGGGGCGACTGAAGCTTTCTTT.

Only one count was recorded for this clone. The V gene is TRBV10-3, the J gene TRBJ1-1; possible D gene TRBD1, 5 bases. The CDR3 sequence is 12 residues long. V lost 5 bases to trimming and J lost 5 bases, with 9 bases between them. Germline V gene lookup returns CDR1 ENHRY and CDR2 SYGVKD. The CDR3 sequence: CAISWGETEAFF. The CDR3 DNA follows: TGTGCCATCAGTTGGGGGGAGACTGAAGCTTTCTTT.

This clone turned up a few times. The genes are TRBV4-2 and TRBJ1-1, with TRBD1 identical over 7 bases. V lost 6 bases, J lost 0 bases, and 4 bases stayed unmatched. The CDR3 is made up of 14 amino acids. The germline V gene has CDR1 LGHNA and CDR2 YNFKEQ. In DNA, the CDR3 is TGTGCCAGCAGTACCGGGACAGTGAACACTGAAGCTTTCTTT. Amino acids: CASSTGTVNTEAFF.

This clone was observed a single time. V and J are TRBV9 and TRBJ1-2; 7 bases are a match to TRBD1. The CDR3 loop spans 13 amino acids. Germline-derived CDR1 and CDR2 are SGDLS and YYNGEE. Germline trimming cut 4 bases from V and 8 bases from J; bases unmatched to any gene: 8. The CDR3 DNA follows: TGTGCCAGCAGCCCTATGACAGGGCACGGCTACACCTTC. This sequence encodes CASSPMTGHGYTF.

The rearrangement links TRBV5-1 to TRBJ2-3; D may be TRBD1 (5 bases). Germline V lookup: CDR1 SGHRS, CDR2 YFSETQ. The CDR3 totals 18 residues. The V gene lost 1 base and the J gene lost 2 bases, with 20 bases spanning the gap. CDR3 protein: CASSLRETRVRDTDTQYF. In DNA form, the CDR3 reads TGCGCCAGCAGCTTGAGGGAAACCAGGGTCCGAGACACAGATACGCAGTATTTT.

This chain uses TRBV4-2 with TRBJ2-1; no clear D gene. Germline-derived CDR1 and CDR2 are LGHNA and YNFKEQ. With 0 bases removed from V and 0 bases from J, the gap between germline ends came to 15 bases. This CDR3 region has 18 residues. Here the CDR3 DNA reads TGTGCCAGCAGCCAAGATGTCCTACCTGAGGCCTCCTACAATGAGCAGTTCTTC. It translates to CASSQDVLPEASYNEQFF.

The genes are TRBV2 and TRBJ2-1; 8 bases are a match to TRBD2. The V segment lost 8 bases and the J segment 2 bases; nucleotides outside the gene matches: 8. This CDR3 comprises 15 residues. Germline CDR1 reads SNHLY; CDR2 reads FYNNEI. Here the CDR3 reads CASGPGGMTYNEQFF. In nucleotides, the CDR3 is TGTGCCAGCGGGCCGGGGGGGATGACCTACAATGAGCAGTTCTTC.

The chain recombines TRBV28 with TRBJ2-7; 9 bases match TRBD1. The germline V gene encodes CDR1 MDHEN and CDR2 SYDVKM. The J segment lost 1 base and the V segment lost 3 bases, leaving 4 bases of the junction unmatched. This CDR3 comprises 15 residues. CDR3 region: CASSFRDRASYEQYF. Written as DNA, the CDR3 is TGTGCCAGCAGTTTTCGGGACAGGGCATCCTACGAGCAGTACTTC.

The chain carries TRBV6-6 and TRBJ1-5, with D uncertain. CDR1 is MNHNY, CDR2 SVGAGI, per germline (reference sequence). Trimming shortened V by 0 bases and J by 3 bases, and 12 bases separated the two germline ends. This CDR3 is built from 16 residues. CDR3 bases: TGTGCCAGCAGTTACTCGTATGCGGGCTCCAATCAGCCCCAGCATTTT. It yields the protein CASSYSYAGSNQPQHF.

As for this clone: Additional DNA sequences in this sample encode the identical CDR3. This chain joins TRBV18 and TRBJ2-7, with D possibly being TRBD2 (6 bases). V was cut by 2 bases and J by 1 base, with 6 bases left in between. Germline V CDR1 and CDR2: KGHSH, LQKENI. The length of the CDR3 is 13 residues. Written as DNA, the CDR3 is TGTGCCAGCTCACCAGGGACTTCCTACGAGCAGTACTTC. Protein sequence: CASSPGTSYEQYF.

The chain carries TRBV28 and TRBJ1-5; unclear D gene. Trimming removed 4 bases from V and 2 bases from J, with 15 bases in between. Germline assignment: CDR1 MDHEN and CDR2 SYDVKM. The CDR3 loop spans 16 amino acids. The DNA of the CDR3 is TGTGCCAGCAGTTCCCCCAGTGGCTTCGGCAATCAGCCCCAGCATTTT. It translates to CASSSPSGFGNQPQHF.

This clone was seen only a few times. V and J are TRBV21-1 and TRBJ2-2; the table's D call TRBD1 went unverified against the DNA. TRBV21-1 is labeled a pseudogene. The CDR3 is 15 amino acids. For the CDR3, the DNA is TGTGCCAGCACCCCACAGGGGACGAGTGTCGGGGAGCTGTTTTTT. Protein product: CASTPQGTSVGELFF.

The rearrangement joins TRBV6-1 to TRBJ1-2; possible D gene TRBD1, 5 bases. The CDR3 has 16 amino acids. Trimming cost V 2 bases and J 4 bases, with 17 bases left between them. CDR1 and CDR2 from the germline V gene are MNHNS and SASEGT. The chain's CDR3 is CASSEFGQGGGYGYTF. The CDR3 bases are TGTGCCAGCAGTGAATTTGGTCAGGGCGGCGGCTATGGCTACACCTTC.

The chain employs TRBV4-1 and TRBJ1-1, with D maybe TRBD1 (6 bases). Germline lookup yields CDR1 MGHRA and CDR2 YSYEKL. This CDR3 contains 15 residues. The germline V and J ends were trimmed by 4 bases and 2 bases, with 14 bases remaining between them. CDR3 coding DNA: TGCGCCAGCAGCCGGCCGGCAGGGGACAACACTGAAGCTTTCTTT. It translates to CASSRPAGDNTEAFF.

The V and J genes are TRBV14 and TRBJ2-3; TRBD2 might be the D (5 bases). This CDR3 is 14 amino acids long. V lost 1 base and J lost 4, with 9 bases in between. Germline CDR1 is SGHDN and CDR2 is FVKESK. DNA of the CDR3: TGTGCCAGCAGCCAAGCGGGGTGGGCAGATACGCAGTATTTT. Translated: CASSQAGWADTQYF.

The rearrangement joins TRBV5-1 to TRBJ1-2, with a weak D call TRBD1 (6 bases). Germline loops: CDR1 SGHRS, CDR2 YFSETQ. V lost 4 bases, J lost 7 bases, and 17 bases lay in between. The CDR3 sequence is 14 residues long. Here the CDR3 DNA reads TGCGCCAGCAGCCCTCCGGGGGGCTTTGGTGGCTACACCTTC. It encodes CASSPPGGFGGYTF.

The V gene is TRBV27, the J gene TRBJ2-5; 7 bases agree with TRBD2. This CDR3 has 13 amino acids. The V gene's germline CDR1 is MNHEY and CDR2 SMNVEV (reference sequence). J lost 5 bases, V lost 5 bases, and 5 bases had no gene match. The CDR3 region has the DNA TGTGCCAGCAGTCCGGACGGGGGGGAGACCCAGTACTTC. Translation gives CASSPDGGETQYF.

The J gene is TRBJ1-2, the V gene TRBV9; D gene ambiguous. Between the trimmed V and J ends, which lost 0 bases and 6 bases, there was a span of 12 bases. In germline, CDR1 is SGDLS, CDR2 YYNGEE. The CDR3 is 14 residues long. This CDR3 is CASSVGNGLHGYTF. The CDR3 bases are TGTGCCAGCAGCGTAGGAAACGGTTTACATGGCTACACCTTC.